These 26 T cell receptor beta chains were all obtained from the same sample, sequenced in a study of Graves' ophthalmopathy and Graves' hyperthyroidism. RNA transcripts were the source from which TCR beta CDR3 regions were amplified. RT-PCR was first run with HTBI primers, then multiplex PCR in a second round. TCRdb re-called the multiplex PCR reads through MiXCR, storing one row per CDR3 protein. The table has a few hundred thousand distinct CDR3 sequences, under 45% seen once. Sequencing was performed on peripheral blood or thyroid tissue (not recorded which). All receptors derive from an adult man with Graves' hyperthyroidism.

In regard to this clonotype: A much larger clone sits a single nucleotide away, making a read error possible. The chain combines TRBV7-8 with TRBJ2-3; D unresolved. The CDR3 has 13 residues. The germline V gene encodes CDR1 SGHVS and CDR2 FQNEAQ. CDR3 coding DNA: TGTGCCAGCGGCTTACTCGGCACAGATACGCAGTATTTT. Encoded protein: CASGLLGTDTQYF.

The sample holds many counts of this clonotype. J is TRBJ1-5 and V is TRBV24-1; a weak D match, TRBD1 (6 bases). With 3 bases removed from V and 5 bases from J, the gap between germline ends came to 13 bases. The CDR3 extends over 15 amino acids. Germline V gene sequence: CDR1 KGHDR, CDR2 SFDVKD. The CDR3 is CATSDMAGEDQPQHF. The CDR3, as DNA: TGTGCCACCAGTGATATGGCAGGGGAGGATCAGCCCCAGCATTTT.

This CDR3 is CASSLRSGVPEAFF. The CDR3 bases are TGTGCCAGCAGCCTAAGATCAGGGGTCCCTGAAGCTTTCTTT. The chain is built from TRBV7-9 and TRBJ1-1; D might be TRBD1 (6 bases). Per the germline V gene, CDR1 is SEHNR and CDR2 is FQNEAQ (reference sequence). V gave up 5 bases and J gave up 6 bases, with 16 bases separating them. This CDR3 spans 14 amino acids.

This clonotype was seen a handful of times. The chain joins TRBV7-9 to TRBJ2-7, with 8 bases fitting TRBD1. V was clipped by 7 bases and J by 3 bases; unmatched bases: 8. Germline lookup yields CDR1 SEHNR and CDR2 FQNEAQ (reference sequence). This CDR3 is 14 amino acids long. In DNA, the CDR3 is TGTGCCAGCACCTCAGCCGGGACAGGCTACGAGCAGTACTTC. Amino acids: CASTSAGTGYEQYF.

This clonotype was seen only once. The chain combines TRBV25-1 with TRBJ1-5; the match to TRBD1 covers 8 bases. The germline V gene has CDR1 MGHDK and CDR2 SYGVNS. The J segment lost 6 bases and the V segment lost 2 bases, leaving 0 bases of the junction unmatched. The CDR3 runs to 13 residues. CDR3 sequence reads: CASSEQGAQPQHF. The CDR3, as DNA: TGTGCCAGCAGTGAACAGGGGGCTCAGCCCCAGCATTTT.

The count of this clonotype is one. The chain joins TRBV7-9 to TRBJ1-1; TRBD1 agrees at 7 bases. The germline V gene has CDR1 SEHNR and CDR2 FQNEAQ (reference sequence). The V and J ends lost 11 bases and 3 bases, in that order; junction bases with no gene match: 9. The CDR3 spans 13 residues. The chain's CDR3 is CAGRAQGDTEAFF. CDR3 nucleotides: TGTGCCGGCCGTGCCCAGGGGGACACTGAAGCTTTCTTT.

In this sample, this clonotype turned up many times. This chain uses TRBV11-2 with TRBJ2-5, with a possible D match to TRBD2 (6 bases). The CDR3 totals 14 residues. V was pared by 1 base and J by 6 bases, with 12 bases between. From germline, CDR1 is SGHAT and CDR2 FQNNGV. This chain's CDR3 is CASSLVSSVKTQYF. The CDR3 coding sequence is TGTGCCAGCAGCTTAGTATCTAGCGTTAAGACCCAGTACTTC.

The CDR3 reads CASSSHSGFRETQYF. The CDR3 DNA reads as TGTGCCAGCAGTTCCCACTCAGGGTTTCGAGAGACCCAGTACTTC. J is TRBJ2-5 and V is TRBV6-4; weak D call: TRBD1 (5 bases). Germline V CDR1 and CDR2: MRHNA, SNTAGT. The CDR3 sequence is 15 residues long. V lost 5 bases and J 4 bases, leaving 17 bases between the germline ends.

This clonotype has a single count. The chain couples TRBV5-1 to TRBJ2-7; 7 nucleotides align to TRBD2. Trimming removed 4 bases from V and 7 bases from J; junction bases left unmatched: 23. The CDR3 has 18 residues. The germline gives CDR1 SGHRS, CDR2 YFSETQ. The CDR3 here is CASSRGRVPRNSYNEQYF. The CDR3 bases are TGCGCCAGCAGCCGTGGGAGGGTGCCTCGTAACTCCTACAATGAGCAGTACTTC.

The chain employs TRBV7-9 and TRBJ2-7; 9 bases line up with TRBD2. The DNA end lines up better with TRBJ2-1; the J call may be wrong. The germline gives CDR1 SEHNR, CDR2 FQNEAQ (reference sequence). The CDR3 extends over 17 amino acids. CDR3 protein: CASRPNPGLAGVYEQFF. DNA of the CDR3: TGTGCCAGCAGGCCAAATCCGGGACTAGCAGGTGTCTATGAGCAGTTCTTC.

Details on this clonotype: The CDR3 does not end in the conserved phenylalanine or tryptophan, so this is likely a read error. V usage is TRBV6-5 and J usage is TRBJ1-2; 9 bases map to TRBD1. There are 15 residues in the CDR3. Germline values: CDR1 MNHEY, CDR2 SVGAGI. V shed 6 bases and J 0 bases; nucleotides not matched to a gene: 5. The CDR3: CASRAGTGSNYGYTL. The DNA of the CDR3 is TGTGCCAGCAGGGCCGGGACAGGGTCTAACTATGGCTACACCCTC.

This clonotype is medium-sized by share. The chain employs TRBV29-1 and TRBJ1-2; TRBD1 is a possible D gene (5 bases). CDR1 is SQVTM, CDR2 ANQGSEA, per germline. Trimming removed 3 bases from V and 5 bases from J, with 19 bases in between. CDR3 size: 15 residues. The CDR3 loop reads CSVDPTGDGVYGYTF. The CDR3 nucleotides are TGCAGCGTTGACCCCACAGGAGACGGGGTATATGGCTACACCTTC.

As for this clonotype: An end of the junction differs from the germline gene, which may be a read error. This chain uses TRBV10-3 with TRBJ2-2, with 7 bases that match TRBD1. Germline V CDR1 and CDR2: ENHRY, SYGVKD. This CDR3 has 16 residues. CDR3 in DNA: TGTGCCAGCAGTACACGACAGGGCGAAGGATCCGGGGAGCTGTTTTTT. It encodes CASSTRQGEGSGELFF.

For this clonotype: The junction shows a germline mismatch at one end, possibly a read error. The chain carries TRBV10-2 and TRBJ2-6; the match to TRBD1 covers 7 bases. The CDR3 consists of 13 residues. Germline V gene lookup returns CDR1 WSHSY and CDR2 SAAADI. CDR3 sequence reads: CACSPTGANVLAF. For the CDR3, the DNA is TGCGCCTGCAGTCCTACAGGGGCCAACGTCCTGGCTTTC.

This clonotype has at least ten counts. CDR3: CASSLEGRNSPLHF. In nucleotides, the CDR3 is TGTGCCAGCAGCTTAGAAGGCCGTAATTCACCCCTCCACTTT. The chain employs TRBV13 and TRBJ1-6, with D uncertain. V shed 1 base and J shed 6 bases, with 7 bases lying between them. Germline V gene lookup returns CDR1 PRHDT and CDR2 FYEKMQ (reference sequence). CDR3 length: 14 residues.

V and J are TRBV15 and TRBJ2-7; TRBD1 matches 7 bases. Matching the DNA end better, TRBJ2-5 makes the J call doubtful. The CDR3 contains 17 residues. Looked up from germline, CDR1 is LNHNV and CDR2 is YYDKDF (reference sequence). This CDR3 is CATSSYDPGTAQETQYF. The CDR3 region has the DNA TGTGCCACCAGCAGTTATGACCCCGGGACAGCCCAAGAGACCCAGTACTTC.

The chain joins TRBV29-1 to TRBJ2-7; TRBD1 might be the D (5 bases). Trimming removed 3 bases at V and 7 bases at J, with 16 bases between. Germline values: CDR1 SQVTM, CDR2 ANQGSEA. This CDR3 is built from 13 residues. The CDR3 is CSVEARVGGEQYF. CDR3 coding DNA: TGCAGCGTTGAGGCCAGGGTGGGTGGGGAGCAGTACTTC.

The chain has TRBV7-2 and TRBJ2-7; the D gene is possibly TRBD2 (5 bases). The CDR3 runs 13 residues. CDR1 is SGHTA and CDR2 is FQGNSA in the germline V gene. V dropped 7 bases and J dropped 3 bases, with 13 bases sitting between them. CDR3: CASNFQGSYEQYF. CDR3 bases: TGTGCCAGCAACTTTCAAGGGAGCTACGAGCAGTACTTC.

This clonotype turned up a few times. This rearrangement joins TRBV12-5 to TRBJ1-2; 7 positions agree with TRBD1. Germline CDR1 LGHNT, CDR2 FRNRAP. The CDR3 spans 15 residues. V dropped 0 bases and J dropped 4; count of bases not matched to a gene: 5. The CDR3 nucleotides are TGTGCTAGTGGTTTGGTCAACAGGGGACCCTATGGCTACACCTTC. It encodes CASGLVNRGPYGYTF.

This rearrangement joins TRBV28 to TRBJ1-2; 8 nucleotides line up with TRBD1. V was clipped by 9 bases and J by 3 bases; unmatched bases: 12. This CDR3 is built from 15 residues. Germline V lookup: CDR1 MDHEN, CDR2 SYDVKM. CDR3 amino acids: CASEGIGQGYYGYTF. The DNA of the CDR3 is TGTGCCAGTGAAGGAATCGGACAGGGCTACTATGGCTACACCTTC.

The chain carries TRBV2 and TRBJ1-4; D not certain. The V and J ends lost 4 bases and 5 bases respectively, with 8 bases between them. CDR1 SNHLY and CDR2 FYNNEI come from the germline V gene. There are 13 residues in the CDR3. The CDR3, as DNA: TGTGCCAGCAGTGGAGGAAGGAATGAAAAACTGTTTTTT. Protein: CASSGGRNEKLFF.

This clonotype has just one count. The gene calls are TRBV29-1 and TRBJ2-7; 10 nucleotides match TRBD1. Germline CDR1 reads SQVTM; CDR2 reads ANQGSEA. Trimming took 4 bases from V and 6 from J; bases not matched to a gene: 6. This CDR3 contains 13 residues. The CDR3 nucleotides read TGCAGCGTTGGGACAGGGGGGTCAGGCGAGCAGTACTTC. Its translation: CSVGTGGSGEQYF.

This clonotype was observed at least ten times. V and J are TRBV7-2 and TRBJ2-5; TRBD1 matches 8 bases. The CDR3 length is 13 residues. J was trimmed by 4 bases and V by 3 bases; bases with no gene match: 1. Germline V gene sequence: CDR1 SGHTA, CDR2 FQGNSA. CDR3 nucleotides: TGTGCCAGCAGCTTCGACAGGGGAGAGACCCAGTACTTC. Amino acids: CASSFDRGETQYF. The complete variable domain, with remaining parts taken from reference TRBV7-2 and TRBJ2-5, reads GAGVSQSPSNKVTEKGKDVELRCDPISGHTALYWYRQSLGQGLEFLIYFQGNSAPDKSGLPSDRFSAERTGGSVSTLTIQRTQQEDSAVYLCASSFDRGETQYFGPGTRLLVL.

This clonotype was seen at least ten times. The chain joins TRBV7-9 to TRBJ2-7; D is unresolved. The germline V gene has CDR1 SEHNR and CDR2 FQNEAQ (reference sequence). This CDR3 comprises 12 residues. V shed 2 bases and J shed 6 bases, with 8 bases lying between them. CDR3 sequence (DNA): TGTGCCAGCAGCTTAAGGGTTTTCGAGCAGTACTTC. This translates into CASSLRVFEQYF.

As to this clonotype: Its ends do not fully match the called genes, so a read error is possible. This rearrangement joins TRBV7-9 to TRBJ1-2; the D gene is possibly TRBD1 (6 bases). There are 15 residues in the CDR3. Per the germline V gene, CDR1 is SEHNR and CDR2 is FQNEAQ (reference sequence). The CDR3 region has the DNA TGTGCTAGCAGCCCACTAGCGGAGGGGGGGCAGTCCTACACCTTC. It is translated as CASSPLAEGGQSYTF. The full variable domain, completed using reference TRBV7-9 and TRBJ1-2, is DTGVSQNPRHKITKRGQNVTFRCDPISEHNRLYWYRQTLGQGPEFLTYFQNEAQLEKSRLLSDRFSAERPKGSFSTLEIQRTEQGDSAMYLCASSPLAEGGQSYTFGSGTRLTVV.

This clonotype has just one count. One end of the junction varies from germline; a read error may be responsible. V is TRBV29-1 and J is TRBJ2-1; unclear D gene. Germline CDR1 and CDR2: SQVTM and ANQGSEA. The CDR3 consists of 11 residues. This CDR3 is CSVATYNGQFF. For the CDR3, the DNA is TGCAGCGTAGCCACATACAATGGGCAGTTCTTC.